One sample yielded the 23 T cell receptor beta chains listed below, sequenced in a study of Ad26.COV2.S vaccination and SARS-CoV-2 variants. Only in-frame clones appear in the TCRdb table, and some are missing; sequencing was by immunoSEQ multiplex PCR. This table has some 390,000 clones, roughly 90% appearing once. Treatment of the sample: about 20 received Ad26.COV2.S at low or high dose, single or two shots; about 5 received placebo; per-sample allocation not given. It was on day 63 after the first vaccine or placebo injection that samples were taken. The material was peripheral blood, obtained in a trial of Ad26.COV2.S vaccine versus placebo. These receptors were obtained from a person aged 18-60 years who received the Ad26.COV2.S COVID-19 vaccine or a placebo.

The rearrangement links TRBV2 to TRBJ2-1; TRBD2 matches 15 bases. CDR1 SNHLY and CDR2 FYNNEI come from the germline V gene. V shed 6 bases, J shed 7 bases, and the junction held 4 bases outside the gene matches. The CDR3 extends over 15 amino acids. The chain's CDR3 is CASRGTSGRRNEQFF. DNA of the CDR3: TGTGCCAGCAGGGGGACTAGCGGGAGGAGGAATGAGCAGTTCTTC.

J is TRBJ1-2 and V is TRBV2; 9 bases are a match to TRBD1. With 6 bases clipped from V and 6 bases from J, the junction kept 8 bases outside the gene matches. Germline CDR1 SNHLY, CDR2 FYNNEI. This CDR3 region has 14 residues. The CDR3 DNA sequence: TGTGCCAGCAGGAGGACAGGGGAATTCAATGGCTACACCTTC. Its protein product is CASRRTGEFNGYTF.

The count of this clone is one. The chain combines TRBV28 with TRBJ2-1; 7 bases are a match to TRBD2. CDR1 is MDHEN and CDR2 is SYDVKM in the germline V gene. The trim removed 1 base at V and 3 bases at J, leaving 9 bases unmatched. CDR3 length: 17 residues. CDR3 nucleotide sequence: TGTGCCAGCAGTTTATATTCGGCGGGAGATCTCTACAATGAGCAGTTCTTC. This codes for CASSLYSAGDLYNEQFF. Variable domain in full (rest from reference TRBV28 and TRBJ2-1): DVKVTQSSRYLVKRTGEKVFLECVQDMDHENMFWYRQDPGLGLRLIYFSYDVKMKEKGDIPEGYSVSREKKERFSLILESASTNQTSMYLCASSLYSAGDLYNEQFFGPGTRLTVL.

This sequence joins TRBV28 and TRBJ2-7, with 7 bases identical to TRBD1. Trimming removed 4 bases from V and 4 bases from J; junction bases left unmatched: 13. This CDR3 is 16 amino acids long. Germline V CDR1 and CDR2: MDHEN, SYDVKM. The CDR3 DNA follows: TGTGCCAGCAGTTCCTACCAGGGGGACAGCCGGTACGAGCAGTACTTC. It translates to CASSSYQGDSRYEQYF. Drawing the rest from reference TRBV28 and TRBJ2-7, the complete variable domain is DVKVTQSSRYLVKRTGEKVFLECVQDMDHENMFWYRQDPGLGLRLIYFSYDVKMKEKGDIPEGYSVSREKKERFSLILESASTNQTSMYLCASSSYQGDSRYEQYFGPGTRLTVT.

V and J are TRBV28 and TRBJ2-7, with D perhaps assigned TRBD1 or TRBD2 (5 bases each). V gave up 7 bases and J gave up 2 bases, with 15 bases separating them. Germline V gene lookup returns CDR1 MDHEN and CDR2 SYDVKM. The CDR3 has 14 residues. The CDR3 nucleotides are TGTGCCAGCACCCCAGGGCAGGGACCCTACGAGCAGTACTTC. It specifies CASTPGQGPYEQYF.

The CDR3 sequence is CSVGGGIYNEQFF. CDR3 in DNA: TGCAGCGTTGGGGGCGGGATCTACAATGAGCAGTTCTTC. The chain links TRBV29-1 to TRBJ2-1; possible D gene TRBD2, 6 bases. The CDR3 runs 13 residues. Trimming stripped 4 bases from V and 3 bases from J, with 10 bases between. Germline lookup yields CDR1 SQVTM and CDR2 ANQGSEA.

V usage is TRBV30 and J usage is TRBJ1-2; the D gene is possibly TRBD1 (6 bases). Trimming cost V 4 bases and J 8 bases, with 17 bases left between them. The germline CDR1 and CDR2 sequences are GTSNPN and SVGIG (reference sequence). The CDR3 has 13 amino acids. CDR3 DNA: TGTGCCTGGATCCTTTTTCCAGGGGAAGGCTACACCTTC. Translating gives CAWILFPGEGYTF. Full variable domain (missing parts from reference TRBV30 and TRBJ1-2): SQTIHQWPATLVQPVGSPLSLECTVEGTSNPNLYWYRQAAGRGLQLLFYSVGIGQISSEVPQNLSASRPQDRQFILSSKKLLLSDSGFYLCAWILFPGEGYTFGSGTRLTVV.

The chain carries TRBV14 and TRBJ2-1, with a tentative D call TRBD2 (5 bases). The CDR3 has 15 amino acids. Trimming removed 2 bases from V and 8 bases from J, with 16 bases in between. The germline V gene has CDR1 SGHDN and CDR2 FVKESK. CDR3 sequence reads: CASSQLAPGVDEQFF. The CDR3 DNA is TGTGCCAGCAGCCAACTAGCTCCCGGAGTGGATGAGCAGTTCTTC.

This clone was seen a few times. The chain joins TRBV5-1 to TRBJ2-5; unclear D gene. The germline CDR1 and CDR2 sequences are SGHRS and YFSETQ. Trimming cost V 0 bases and J 0 bases, with 0 bases left between them. The CDR3 loop spans 12 amino acids. The CDR3 is CASSLDQETQYF. CDR3 bases: TGCGCCAGCAGCTTGGACCAAGAGACCCAGTACTTC.

The V and J genes are TRBV12-5 and TRBJ2-1, with a weak D call TRBD2 (5 bases). This CDR3 has 15 amino acids. The V end lost 9 bases, the J end lost 2 bases, and 17 bases lay between the germline ends. CDR1 LGHNT and CDR2 FRNRAP come from the germline V gene. The CDR3 is CASGVGGATYNEQFF. The CDR3 DNA follows: TGTGCTAGCGGGGTTGGCGGAGCTACCTACAATGAGCAGTTCTTC.

J is TRBJ2-5 and V is TRBV11-3; possibly TRBD1 or TRBD2 for D (5 bases each). The V and J ends lost 2 bases and 9 bases respectively, with 7 bases between them. The germline V gene has CDR1 SGHNT and CDR2 YENEEA. The CDR3 runs 11 residues. The CDR3 coding sequence is TGTGCCAGCAGCTTACGGGGCCCCCAGTACTTC. Its translation: CASSLRGPQYF.

This clone was observed a few times. This chain joins TRBV14 and TRBJ2-5, with TRBD1 as a possible D gene (6 bases). This CDR3 spans 17 amino acids. Trimming shortened V by 5 bases and J by 3 bases, and 22 bases separated the two germline ends. Germline V gene lookup returns CDR1 SGHDN and CDR2 FVKESK. The CDR3 loop is CASSRLTGTAREETQYF. The CDR3 DNA reads TGTGCCAGCAGCAGACTTACAGGGACCGCTCGGGAAGAGACCCAGTACTTC.

The J gene is TRBJ1-2, the V gene TRBV5-4; 7 bases align to TRBD1. V was pared by 0 bases and J by 4 bases, with 0 bases of the junction left unmatched. Germline assignment: CDR1 SGHNT and CDR2 YYREEE (reference sequence). The CDR3 has 13 residues. CDR3 sequence reads: CASSLAGGYGYTF. DNA for the CDR3: TGTGCCAGCAGCTTGGCAGGGGGCTATGGCTACACCTTC.

The rearrangement links TRBV27 to TRBJ2-1, with 11 bases that match TRBD2. V shed 6 bases, J shed 7 bases, and the junction held 8 bases outside the gene matches. The CDR3 sequence is 15 residues long. CDR1 is MNHEY, CDR2 SMNVEV, per germline (reference sequence). The CDR3 bases are TGTGCCAGCAGAGAACTAGCGGGAGTGGGGAATGAGCAGTTCTTC. Amino acid sequence: CASRELAGVGNEQFF.

The sample holds one count of this clone. The chain uses TRBV9 and TRBJ1-3; tentative D call: TRBD1 (5 bases). Trimming stripped 0 bases from V and 3 bases from J, with 7 bases between. Germline V gene data show CDR1 as SGDLS and CDR2 as YYNGEE. The length of the CDR3 is 14 residues. For the CDR3, the DNA is TGTGCCAGCAGCGTAGGGACAAGTGGAAACACCATATATTTT. This codes for CASSVGTSGNTIYF.

J is TRBJ2-2 and V is TRBV5-4; D unresolved. Germline V gene data show CDR1 as SGHNT and CDR2 as YYREEE (reference sequence). CDR3 length: 14 amino acids. Trimming pared 2 bases from V and 5 bases from J, leaving 10 bases between. The CDR3 region is CASSFSRETGELFF. The DNA for the CDR3 is TGTGCCAGCAGCTTCTCTAGGGAAACCGGGGAGCTGTTTTTT.

The gene calls are TRBV19 and TRBJ2-1; 11 nucleotides align to TRBD1. Germline CDR1 reads LNHDA; CDR2 reads SQIVND (reference sequence). There are 14 residues in the CDR3. V lost 6 bases, J lost 8 bases, and 6 bases stayed unmatched. Here the CDR3 reads CASSSGQGVYEQFF. The DNA for the CDR3 is TGTGCCAGTAGCTCGGGACAGGGGGTGTATGAGCAGTTCTTC.

The chain couples TRBV7-2 to TRBJ1-1; 9 positions agree with TRBD1. J gave up 5 bases and V 5 bases, and 15 bases lay outside the gene matches. This CDR3 is 17 amino acids long. Germline CDR1 reads SGHTA; CDR2 reads FQGNSA. Here the CDR3 DNA reads TGTGCCAGCAGCCAAGCACAGGGGGCGCGGGGTGGGACTGAAGCTTTCTTT. Amino acids: CASSQAQGARGGTEAFF.

The genes are TRBV5-1 and TRBJ2-3; D may be TRBD2 (6 bases). There are 17 residues in the CDR3. CDR1 and CDR2 from the germline V gene are SGHRS and YFSETQ. The ends were cut back, 5 bases at V and 0 bases at J, with 19 bases in the middle. The CDR3 DNA follows: TGCGCCAGCAGTCCCCAGCGGGTGACTCTCAGCACAGATACGCAGTATTTT. Residues: CASSPQRVTLSTDTQYF. Looking up the rest from reference TRBV5-1 and TRBJ2-3 gives the full variable domain: KAGVTQTPRYLIKTRGQQVTLSCSPISGHRSVSWYQQTPGQGLQFLFEYFSETQRNKGNFPGRFSGRQFSNSRSEMNVSTLELGDSALYLCASSPQRVTLSTDTQYFGPGTRLTVL.

V and J are TRBV5-6 and TRBJ2-3, with D perhaps given as TRBD1 or TRBD2 (6 bases each). V lost 4 bases and J lost 4, with 13 bases in between. Germline CDR1 and CDR2: SGHDT and YYEEEE. This CDR3 has 14 amino acids. This CDR3 reads CASSLEGESDTQYF. CDR3 coding DNA: TGTGCCAGCAGCCTGGAGGGGGAGTCAGATACGCAGTATTTT. The variable domain in full, completed from reference TRBV5-6 and TRBJ2-3, reads DAGVTQSPTHLIKTRGQQVTLRCSPKSGHDTVSWYQQALGQGPQFIFQYYEEEERQRGNFPDRFSGHQFPNYSSELNVNALLLGDSALYLCASSLEGESDTQYFGPGTRLTVL.

The rearrangement links TRBV5-1 to TRBJ2-3; the D gene is possibly TRBD1 (5 bases). V lost 0 bases to trimming and J lost 1 base, with 9 bases between them. This CDR3 region has 15 residues. Germline CDR1 reads SGHRS; CDR2 reads YFSETQ. CDR3 in DNA: TGCGCCAGCAGCTTGGGGGGCGACGGCACAGATACGCAGTATTTT. Translating it yields CASSLGGDGTDTQYF.

This chain connects TRBV15 to TRBJ2-7; no reliable D call. Germline CDR1 LNHNV, CDR2 YYDKDF (reference sequence). Trimming removed 0 bases at V and 2 bases at J, with 5 bases between. The length of the CDR3 is 13 residues. The CDR3: CATSRDFTYEQYF. CDR3 nucleotide sequence: TGTGCCACCAGCAGAGATTTCACCTACGAGCAGTACTTC. The full variable domain, its missing parts supplied by reference TRBV15 and TRBJ2-7, is DAMVIQNPRYQVTQFGKPVTLSCSQTLNHNVMYWYQQKSSQAPKLLFHYYDKDFNNEADTPDNFQSRRPNTSFCFLDIRSPGLGDTAMYLCATSRDFTYEQYFGPGTRLTVT.

This chain joins TRBV4-1 and TRBJ1-2; D gene unclear. Trimming removed 4 bases at V and 0 bases at J, with 18 bases between. This CDR3 has 17 residues. Germline CDR1 is MGHRA and CDR2 is YSYEKL. The DNA of the CDR3 is TGCGCCAGCAGCCCGCATGAAGGACGGTTAGCTAACTATGGCTACACCTTC. This translates into CASSPHEGRLANYGYTF.